The sequence of this T cell receptor beta chain was determined in a study of T cells in Graves' hyperthyroidism and ophthalmopathy. The CDR3 contains 13 residues. Per the germline V gene, CDR1 is LNHDA and CDR2 is SQIVND (reference sequence). V shed 6 bases and J shed 5 bases, with 13 bases lying between them. From more than 8 ml of fresh peripheral blood, PBMCs were isolated. TCR beta CDR3 regions were amplified from RNA transcripts. The HTBI primer set was used in a first-round RT-PCR of the TCR CDR3. TCRdb reanalysed the multiplex PCR reads using MiXCR and keeps one entry per CDR3 protein. There are 500,000 to 700,000 distinct CDR3 sequences in the sample; roughly a sixth occur only once, and about 18% lies in the top ten.

This clonotype was obtained from a woman under 30 with Graves' hyperthyroidism. The sequencing input was blood. This sequence joins TRBV19 and TRBJ2-5; D not certain. CDR3 nucleotide sequence: TGTGCCAGTAGCCGCCGGGCCCTGGAGACCCAGTACTTC. It codes for CASSRRALETQYF.